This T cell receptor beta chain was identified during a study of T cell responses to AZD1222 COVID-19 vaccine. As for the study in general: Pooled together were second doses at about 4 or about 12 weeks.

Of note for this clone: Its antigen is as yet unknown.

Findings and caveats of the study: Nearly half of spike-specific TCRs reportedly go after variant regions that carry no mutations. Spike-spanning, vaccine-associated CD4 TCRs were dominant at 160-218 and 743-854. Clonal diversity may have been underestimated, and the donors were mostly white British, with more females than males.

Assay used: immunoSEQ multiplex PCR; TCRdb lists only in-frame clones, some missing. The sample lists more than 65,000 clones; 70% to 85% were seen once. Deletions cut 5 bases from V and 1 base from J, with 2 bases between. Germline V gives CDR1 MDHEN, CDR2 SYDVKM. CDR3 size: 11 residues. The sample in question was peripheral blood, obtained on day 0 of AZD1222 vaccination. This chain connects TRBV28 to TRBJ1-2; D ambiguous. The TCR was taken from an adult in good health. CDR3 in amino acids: CASSHNYGYTF. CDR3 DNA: TGTGCCAGCAGTCATAACTATGGCTACACCTTC.